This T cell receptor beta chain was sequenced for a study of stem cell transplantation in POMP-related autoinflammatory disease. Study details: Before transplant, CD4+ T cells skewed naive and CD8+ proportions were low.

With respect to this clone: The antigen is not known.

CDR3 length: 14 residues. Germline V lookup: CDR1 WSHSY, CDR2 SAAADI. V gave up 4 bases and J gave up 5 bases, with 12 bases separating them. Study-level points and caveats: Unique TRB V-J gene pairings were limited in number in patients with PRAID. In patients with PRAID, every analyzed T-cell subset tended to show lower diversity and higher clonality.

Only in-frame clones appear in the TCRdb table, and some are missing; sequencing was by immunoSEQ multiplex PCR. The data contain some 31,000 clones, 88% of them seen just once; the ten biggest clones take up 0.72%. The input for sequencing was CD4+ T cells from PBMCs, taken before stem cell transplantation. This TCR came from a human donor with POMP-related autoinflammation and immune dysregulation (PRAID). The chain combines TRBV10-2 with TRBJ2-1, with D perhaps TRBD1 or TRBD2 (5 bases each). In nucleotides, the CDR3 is TGCGCCAGCAGTGGGGACCCCACGGACAATGAGCAGTTCTTC. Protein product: CASSGDPTDNEQFF.